This is a list of T cell receptor beta chains from one sample in a study of blood T cell repertoires in COVID-19. Profiling relied on immunoSEQ multiplex PCR, and the TCRdb table lists in-frame clones only, not all of them. The data contain fewer than 30,000 clones, 85% of them singletons. The specimen sequenced was peripheral blood. The receptor set was obtained from a human donor in a cohort sampled during active COVID-19. The CDR3 runs from the conserved cysteine through the conserved F or W. D genes are given only for firm matches. Some rows have no size entry. The others give once, few or many, or a class for an expanded clone.

clone size,J gene,V gene,D gene,CDR3 protein,CDR3 DNA
.,TRBJ1-1,TRBV5-4,.,CASSPRLQGTEAFF,TGTGCCAGCAGCCCTCGTTTGCAGGGGACTGAAGCTTTCTTT
.,TRBJ1-1,TRBV24-1,.,CATTRGQNTEAFF,TGTGCCACCACTCGGGGACAGAACACTGAAGCTTTCTTT
.,TRBJ2-1,TRBV18,.,CASSPWAGFNEQFF,TGTGCCAGCTCACCCTGGGCGGGGTTCAATGAGCAGTTCTTC
.,TRBJ2-2,TRBV9,.,CASSVGGEWSNTGELFF,TGTGCCAGCAGCGTAGGGGGAGAGTGGTCGAACACCGGGGAGCTGTTTTTT
.,TRBJ2-3,TRBV5-1,.,CASSLATPSTDTQYF,TGCGCCAGCAGCTTGGCGACTCCTAGCACAGATACGCAGTATTTT
.,TRBJ2-7,TRBV2,TRBD1,CASRGQGASYEQYF,TGTGCCAGCAGGGGACAGGGCGCCTCCTACGAGCAGTACTTC
.,TRBJ1-2,TRBV30,.,CAWSKQGVYGYTF,TGTGCCTGGAGCAAACAGGGTGTTTATGGCTACACCTTC
.,TRBJ2-1,TRBV13,.,CASSLVGSRSRSYNEQFF,TGTGCCAGCAGCTTAGTCGGTAGTCGATCGAGATCTTACAATGAGCAGTTCTTC
.,TRBJ2-1,TRBV9,TRBD1,CASSHTGGTYNEQFF,TGTGCCAGCAGCCATACAGGGGGCACCTACAATGAGCAGTTCTTC
.,TRBJ2-1,TRBV27,TRBD2,CASRTSGYNEQFF,TGTGCCAGCCGGACTAGCGGGTACAATGAGCAGTTCTTC
.,TRBJ2-3,TRBV7-6,TRBD1,CASSLRGQDGDTQYF,TGTGCCAGCAGCTTGAGGGGACAGGACGGAGATACGCAGTATTTT
.,TRBJ2-7,TRBV21-1,.,CASRRGAYEQYF,TGTGCCAGCAGGCGGGGGGCGTACGAGCAGTACTTC
.,TRBJ2-5,TRBV28,.,CASSPSIGLGSMETQYF,TGTGCCAGCAGCCCCTCCATTGGACTGGGAAGTATGGAGACCCAGTACTTC
.,TRBJ2-1,TRBV7-9,.,CASSQVGIEQFF,TGTGCCAGCAGCCAGGTCGGGATCGAGCAGTTCTTC
.,TRBJ1-1,TRBV27,.,CASSSRVNTEAFF,TGTGCCAGCAGTTCCAGGGTTAACACTGAAGCTTTCTTT
.,TRBJ2-1,TRBV9,TRBD2,CASSVVASGASSYNEQFF,TGTGCCAGCAGCGTAGTCGCTAGCGGGGCCAGCTCCTACAATGAGCAGTTCTTC
.,TRBJ1-1,TRBV6-4,TRBD1,CASSRTGGSMNTEAFF,TGTGCCAGCAGCCGTACAGGGGGCAGCATGAACACTGAAGCTTTCTTT
.,TRBJ2-5,TRBV19,.,CASSLRTQETQYF,TGTGCCAGTAGTCTAAGGACACAAGAGACCCAGTACTTC
.,TRBJ2-3,TRBV5-1,.,CASSARDPRDTQYF,TGCGCCAGCAGCGCCCGGGATCCTAGGGATACGCAGTATTTT
.,TRBJ1-1,TRBV6-6,.,CASSTGKVNTEAFF,TGTGCCAGTTCTACAGGGAAGGTTAACACTGAAGCTTTCTTT
.,TRBJ1-4,TRBV18,.,CASSPSGSLATNEKLFF,TGTGCCAGCTCACCATCAGGGTCGTTAGCAACTAATGAAAAACTGTTTTTT
.,TRBJ2-7,TRBV7-2,TRBD1,CASSARDSTSYEQYF,TGTGCCAGCAGCGCCCGGGACAGCACCTCCTACGAGCAGTACTTC
.,TRBJ2-7,TRBV19,.,CASSNRGAMGDEQYF,TGTGCCAGTAGTAACCGGGGGGCAATGGGAGACGAGCAGTACTTC
.,TRBJ2-4,TRBV18,.,CASSPRQGGKNIQYF,TGTGCCAGCTCACCAAGACAGGGAGGCAAAAACATTCAGTACTTC
.,TRBJ2-1,TRBV7-2,TRBD1,CASSLAPTGGKNEQFF,TGTGCCAGCAGCTTAGCCCCGACAGGGGGGAAGAATGAGCAGTTCTTC
.,TRBJ1-4,TRBV5-5,.,CASSFSGYNEKLFF,TGTGCCAGCAGCTTCTCAGGGTATAATGAAAAACTGTTTTTT
.,TRBJ2-7,TRBV7-2,TRBD2,CASSQGPSGGEEYF,TGTGCCAGCAGTCAAGGACCCAGCGGGGGGGAAGAGTACTTC
few,TRBJ2-4,TRBV19,.,CASSTLEVGAWGIQYF,TGTGCCAGTAGCACCCTGGAGGTGGGGGCCTGGGGCATTCAGTACTTC
.,TRBJ1-5,TRBV15,.,CATRALPYSNQPQHF,TGTGCCACCAGAGCTTTACCTTATAGCAATCAGCCCCAGCATTTT
.,TRBJ2-7,TRBV4-1,.,CASSREQLSSKAYEQYF,TGCGCCAGCAGCCGGGAACAGTTGTCTAGCAAGGCCTACGAGCAGTACTTC
.,TRBJ1-2,TRBV7-9,TRBD1,CASSVDRDRVDGYTF,TGTGCCAGCAGCGTAGACCGGGACAGGGTGGATGGCTACACCTTC
.,TRBJ2-6,TRBV9,.,CASSVEAPGSGANVLTF,TGTGCCAGCAGCGTAGAGGCCCCCGGGTCTGGGGCCAACGTCCTGACTTTC
once,TRBJ2-1,TRBV6-4,TRBD2,CATRAGVPRDEQFF,TGTGCCACTAGAGCGGGGGTACCCAGAGATGAGCAGTTCTTC
.,TRBJ2-1,TRBV9,.,CASSVEWLAHEQFF,TGTGCCAGCAGCGTAGAGTGGTTAGCGCATGAGCAGTTCTTC
.,TRBJ2-5,TRBV6-6,.,CASSSLYGETQYF,TGTGCCAGCAGTAGTCTTTACGGGGAGACCCAGTACTTC
.,TRBJ1-3,TRBV14,TRBD1,CASSPRQGNSGNTIYF,TGTGCCAGCAGCCCCCGACAGGGAAACTCTGGAAACACCATATATTTT
.,TRBJ2-3,TRBV2,TRBD2,CASRETSGDLDTQYF,TGTGCCAGCAGGGAGACTAGCGGGGATCTAGATACGCAGTATTTT
.,TRBJ1-2,TRBV15,.,CATSRPLTTANYGYTF,TGTGCCACCAGCAGACCCCTAACGACAGCTAACTATGGCTACACCTTC
.,TRBJ1-3,TRBV7-8,.,CASRTGLSGNTIYF,TGTGCCAGCAGGACAGGACTCTCTGGAAACACCATATATTTT
.,TRBJ1-2,TRBV5-1,.,CASRDSSYGYTF,TGCGCCAGCAGAGACAGTTCCTATGGCTACACCTTC
.,TRBJ1-6,TRBV6-1,TRBD1,CASDPGQGGSPLHF,TGTGCCAGCGACCCTGGACAGGGAGGCTCACCCCTCCACTTT
.,TRBJ2-3,TRBV7-9,.,CASSTRDITDTQYF,TGTGCCAGCAGCACCCGGGACATCACAGATACGCAGTATTTT
.,TRBJ1-5,TRBV7-9,TRBD1,CASSSDREPNQPQHF,TGTGCCAGCAGTTCCGACAGGGAGCCCAATCAGCCCCAGCATTTT
.,TRBJ1-2,TRBV28,.,CASSSGSNYGYTF,TGTGCCAGCAGTTCCGGGTCTAACTATGGCTACACCTTC
.,TRBJ1-2,TRBV16,.,CASSQDSYGYTF,TGTGCCAGCAGCCAGGACAGCTATGGCTACACCTTC
.,TRBJ2-5,TRBV7-3,.,CASSLLRGALETQYF,TGTGCCAGCAGCTTACTACGGGGGGCCCTAGAGACCCAGTACTTC
.,TRBJ1-6,TRBV27,TRBD1,CASSKNPGDRPAYNSPLHF,TGTGCCAGCAGTAAAAACCCGGGGGACAGGCCCGCCTATAATTCACCCCTCCACTTT
once,TRBJ2-5,TRBV18,.,CASSRAGVETQYF,TGTGCCAGCTCACGGGCAGGGGTGGAGACCCAGTACTTC
.,TRBJ1-1,TRBV27,.,CASSLLLKTEAFF,TGTGCCAGCAGTTTACTATTGAAGACTGAAGCTTTCTTT
.,TRBJ2-5,TRBV28,TRBD1,CASREPRDRGTQYF,TGTGCCAGCAGAGAACCCCGGGACAGGGGAACCCAGTACTTC
.,TRBJ1-2,TRBV5-6,TRBD1,CASSTAGGGYGYTF,TGTGCCAGCAGCACGGCAGGGGGCGGCTATGGCTACACCTTC